This T cell receptor (beta chain) was recovered during a study of blood T cell repertoires in COVID-19. Sequencing was performed with immunoSEQ multiplex PCR; in TCRdb, only in-frame clones are kept and a portion is missing. Seen here are more than 65,000 clones, about 90% observed once, and the top ten hold 7.5% to 9%. This clone was found once. The germline V gene encodes CDR1 DFQATT and CDR2 SNEGSKA (reference sequence). V shed 6 bases and J shed 3 bases, with 9 bases lying between them. The CDR3 covers 11 residues. Sequencing was done on a sample of peripheral blood. The receptor comes from a human donor in a cohort sampled during active COVID-19. The rearrangement joins TRBV20-1 to TRBJ2-7; D unresolved. CDR3 protein: CSAERDYEQYF. DNA for the CDR3: TGCAGTGCCGAAAGAGACTACGAGCAGTACTTC.